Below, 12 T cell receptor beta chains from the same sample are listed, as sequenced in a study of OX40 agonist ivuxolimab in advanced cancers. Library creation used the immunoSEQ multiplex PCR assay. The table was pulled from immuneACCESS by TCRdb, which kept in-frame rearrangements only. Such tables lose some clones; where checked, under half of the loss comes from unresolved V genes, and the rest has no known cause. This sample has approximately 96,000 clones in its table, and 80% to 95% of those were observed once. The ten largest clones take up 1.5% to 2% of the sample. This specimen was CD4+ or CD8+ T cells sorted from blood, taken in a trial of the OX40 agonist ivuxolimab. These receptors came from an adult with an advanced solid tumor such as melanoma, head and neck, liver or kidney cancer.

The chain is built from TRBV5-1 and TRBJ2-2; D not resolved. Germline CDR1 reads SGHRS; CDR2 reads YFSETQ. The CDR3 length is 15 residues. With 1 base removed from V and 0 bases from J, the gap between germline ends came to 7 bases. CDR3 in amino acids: CASSLTDANTGELFF. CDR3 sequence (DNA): TGCGCCAGCAGCTTGACAGACGCGAACACCGGGGAGCTGTTTTTT.

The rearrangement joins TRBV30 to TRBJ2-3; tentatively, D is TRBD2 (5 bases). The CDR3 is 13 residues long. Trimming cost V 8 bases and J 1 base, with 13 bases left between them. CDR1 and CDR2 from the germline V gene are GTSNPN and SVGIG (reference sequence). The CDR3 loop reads CAKTEGRTDTQYF. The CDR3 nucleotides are TGTGCCAAAACCGAGGGCCGCACAGATACGCAGTATTTT.

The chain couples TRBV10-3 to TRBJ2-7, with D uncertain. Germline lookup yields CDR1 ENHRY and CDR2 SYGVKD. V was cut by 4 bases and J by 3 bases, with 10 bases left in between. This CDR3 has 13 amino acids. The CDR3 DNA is TGTGCCATCAGTGCTAAGGGTATCTACGAGCAGTACTTC. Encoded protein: CAISAKGIYEQYF.

CDR3: CASSDSNGRRGYSNQPQHF. The CDR3, as DNA: TGTGCCAGCAGTGACTCGAATGGCCGCCGGGGTTATAGCAATCAGCCCCAGCATTTT. The chain combines TRBV6-4 with TRBJ1-5; D uncertain. Germline V gene sequence: CDR1 MRHNA, CDR2 SNTAGT. CDR3 length equals 19 residues. The ends were cut back, 0 bases at V and 0 bases at J, with 18 bases in the middle.

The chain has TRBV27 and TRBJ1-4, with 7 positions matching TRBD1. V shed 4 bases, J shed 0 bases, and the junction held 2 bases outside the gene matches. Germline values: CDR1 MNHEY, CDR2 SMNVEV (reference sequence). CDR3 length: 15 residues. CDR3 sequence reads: CASSSQGATNEKLFF. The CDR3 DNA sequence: TGTGCCAGCAGTTCCCAGGGGGCAACTAATGAAAAACTGTTTTTT.

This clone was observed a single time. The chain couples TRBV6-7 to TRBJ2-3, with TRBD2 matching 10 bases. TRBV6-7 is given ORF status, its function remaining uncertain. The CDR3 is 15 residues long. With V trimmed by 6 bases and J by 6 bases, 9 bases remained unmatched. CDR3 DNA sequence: TGTGCCAGCAGAAACTCTAGCGGGGGTTATGATACGCAGTATTTT. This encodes CASRNSSGGYDTQYF.

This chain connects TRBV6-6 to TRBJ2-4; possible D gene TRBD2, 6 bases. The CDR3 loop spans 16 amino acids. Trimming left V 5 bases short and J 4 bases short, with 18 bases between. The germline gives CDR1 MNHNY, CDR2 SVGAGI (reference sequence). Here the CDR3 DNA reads TGTGCCAGCAGTAACCCGCGTACGGCGGGGAAAAACATTCAGTACTTC. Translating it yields CASSNPRTAGKNIQYF.

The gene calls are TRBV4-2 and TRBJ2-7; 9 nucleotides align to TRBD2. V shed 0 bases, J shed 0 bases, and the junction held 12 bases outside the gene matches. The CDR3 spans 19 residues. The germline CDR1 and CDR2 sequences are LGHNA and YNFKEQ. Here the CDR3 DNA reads TGTGCCAGCAGCCAAGATCCAGCGACTAGCGGTTATAGCTCCTACGAGCAGTACTTC. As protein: CASSQDPATSGYSSYEQYF.

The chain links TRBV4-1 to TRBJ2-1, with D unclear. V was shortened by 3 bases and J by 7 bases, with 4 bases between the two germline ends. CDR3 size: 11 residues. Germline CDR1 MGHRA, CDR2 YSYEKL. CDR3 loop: CASSHRNEQFF. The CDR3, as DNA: TGCGCCAGCAGCCATCGGAATGAGCAGTTCTTC.

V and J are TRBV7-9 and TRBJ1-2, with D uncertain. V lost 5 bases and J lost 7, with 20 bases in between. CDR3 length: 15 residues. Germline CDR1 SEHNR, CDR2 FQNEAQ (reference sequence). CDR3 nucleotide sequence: TGTGCCAGCAGCGCCCGCCGGGCCTCCATGTCTGGCTACACCTTC. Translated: CASSARRASMSGYTF.

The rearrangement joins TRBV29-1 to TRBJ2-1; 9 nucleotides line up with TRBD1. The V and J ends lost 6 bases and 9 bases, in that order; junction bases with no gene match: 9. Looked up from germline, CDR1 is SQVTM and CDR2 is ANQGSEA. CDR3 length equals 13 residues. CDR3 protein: CSVSLTGGSEQFF. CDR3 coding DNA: TGCAGCGTGAGCCTGACAGGGGGTTCTGAGCAGTTCTTC.

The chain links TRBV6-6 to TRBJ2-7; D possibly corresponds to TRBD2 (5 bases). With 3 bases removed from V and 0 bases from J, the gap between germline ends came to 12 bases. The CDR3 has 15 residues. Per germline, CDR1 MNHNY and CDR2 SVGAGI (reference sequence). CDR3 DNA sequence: TGTGCCAGCAGTTATACCGGGATCCTCTCCTACGAGCAGTACTTC. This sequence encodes CASSYTGILSYEQYF.